Below, 15 T cell receptor beta chains from the same sample are listed, as sequenced in a study of T cells in Graves' hyperthyroidism and ophthalmopathy. Researchers took RNA transcripts and amplified the TCR beta CDR3 regions from them. The HTBI primer set served for first-round RT-PCR of the TCR CDR3. Each CDR3 protein is one row after TCRdb ran MiXCR on the multiplex PCR reads. The data hold hundreds of thousands of distinct CDR3 sequences, with roughly a sixth observed a single time. Sequencing was performed on blood. The receptors shown here come from a woman aged 18 to 35 with Graves' hyperthyroidism.

The table lists this clonotype with a few counts. The chain carries TRBV4-2 and TRBJ1-5; 9 positions agree with TRBD1. The CDR3 runs 15 residues. Germline lookup yields CDR1 LGHNA and CDR2 YNFKEQ. With 4 bases clipped from V and 6 bases from J, the junction kept 7 bases outside the gene matches. In DNA form, the CDR3 reads TGTGCCAGCAGCCGGTGGACAGGGGAAGGTCAGCCCCAGCATTTT. Its translation: CASSRWTGEGQPQHF.

This clonotype was counted ten times or more. CDR3 residues: CAISGLADSSYNEQFF. Written as DNA, the CDR3 is TGTGCCATCAGTGGACTAGCTGATAGCTCCTACAATGAGCAGTTCTTC. J is TRBJ2-1 and V is TRBV10-3; 7 nucleotides line up with TRBD2. From germline, CDR1 is ENHRY and CDR2 SYGVKD. V shed 4 bases, J shed 0 bases, and the junction held 6 bases outside the gene matches. CDR3 length: 16 amino acids.

This clonotype was seen a handful of times. The J gene is TRBJ2-1, the V gene TRBV3-1; maybe TRBD1 (6 bases). Trimming left V 4 bases short and J 8 bases short, with 18 bases between. There are 15 residues in the CDR3. Germline assignment: CDR1 LGHDT and CDR2 YNNKEL (reference sequence). Here the CDR3 reads CASSLPGHRLYEQFF. As DNA, the CDR3 is TGTGCCAGCAGCCTGCCGGGACACCGTCTGTATGAGCAGTTCTTC.

This clonotype was detected a few times. This clone may be a read error of a much larger clone one base away. V is TRBV5-1 and J is TRBJ2-7, with a weak D call TRBD2 (5 bases). CDR1 and CDR2 (germline): SGHRS, YFSETQ. The CDR3 consists of 15 residues. Trimming pared 4 bases from V and 9 bases from J, leaving 23 bases between. The CDR3 region is CASSVLPGTSGAQYF. DNA of the CDR3: TGCGCCAGCAGCGTACTACCGGGAACCTCAGGCGCGCAGTACTTC.

This sequence joins TRBV6-1 and TRBJ2-2, with TRBD1 identical over 10 bases. J lost 6 bases, V lost 6 bases, and 10 bases had no gene match. The CDR3 length is 16 residues. Germline loops: CDR1 MNHNS, CDR2 SASEGT. CDR3 region: CASRVSGTGVPGELFF. CDR3 nucleotides: TGTGCCAGCAGAGTGTCCGGGACAGGGGTCCCCGGGGAGCTGTTTTTT.

At least ten counts were recorded for this clonotype. This chain joins TRBV12-3 or TRBV12-4 and TRBJ2-7, with D perhaps matching TRBD1 (5 bases). The V gene lost 1 base and the J gene lost 2 bases, with 9 bases spanning the gap. The CDR3 has 14 residues. The CDR3 nucleotides are TGTGCCAGCAGTTTAGACAGGAAGACCTACGAGCAGTACTTC. This sequence encodes CASSLDRKTYEQYF.

Concerning this clonotype itself: This may come from a read error, since a much larger clone is one base off. V and J are TRBV11-3 and TRBJ2-5, with 14 bases matching TRBD2. The DNA end lines up better with TRBJ2-1; the J call may be wrong. The V gene's germline CDR1 is SGHNT and CDR2 YENEEA. The CDR3 is made up of 16 amino acids. The CDR3 region is CASSARLAGGQETQFF. The CDR3 DNA follows: TGTGCCAGCAGCGCTCGACTAGCGGGGGGGCAAGAGACCCAGTTCTTC.

The J gene is TRBJ2-1, the V gene TRBV6-2 or TRBV6-3, with no clear D. The CDR3 is 14 residues long. With 7 bases removed from V and 8 bases from J, the gap between germline ends came to 18 bases. Germline loops: CDR1 MNHEY, CDR2 SVGEGT. This CDR3 reads CASTPQRLGHEQFF. CDR3 coding DNA: TGTGCCAGCACCCCTCAGCGACTCGGTCATGAGCAGTTCTTC.

This clonotype showed up many times. Here the CDR3 reads CASSQSFKQSYMNTEAFF. CDR3 bases: TGTGCCAGCAGCCAAAGTTTTAAACAGTCCTATATGAACACTGAAGCTTTCTTT. The rearrangement joins TRBV3-1 to TRBJ1-1; D is undetermined. V was trimmed by 2 bases and J by 0 bases, leaving 19 bases between them. The germline gives CDR1 LGHDT, CDR2 YNNKEL (reference sequence). The CDR3 is made up of 18 amino acids.

The chain links TRBV20-1 to TRBJ2-7; a possible D gene is TRBD2 (5 bases). CDR1 and CDR2 (germline): DFQATT, SNEGSKA (reference sequence). The CDR3 is 11 amino acids. V was trimmed by 7 bases and J by 7 bases, leaving 14 bases between them. CDR3: CSGGLPKEQYF. CDR3 sequence (DNA): TGCAGTGGAGGACTTCCTAAAGAGCAGTACTTC.

This clonotype has a count of ten or more. The chain links TRBV20-1 to TRBJ2-7; D possibly matches TRBD1 or TRBD2 (6 bases each). Deletions cut 0 bases from V and 3 bases from J, with 12 bases between. There are 14 residues in the CDR3. Germline V gene lookup returns CDR1 DFQATT and CDR2 SNEGSKA (reference sequence). Here the CDR3 DNA reads TGCAGTGCTAGAGACCCCGGGGGACACTACGAGCAGTACTTC. It codes for CSARDPGGHYEQYF.

This clonotype was counted only a few times. The chain is built from TRBV6-2 or TRBV6-3 and TRBJ2-7; tentatively, D is TRBD1 (5 bases). This CDR3 contains 15 residues. Germline-derived CDR1 and CDR2 are MNHEY and SVGEGT. V was cut by 6 bases and J by 1 base, with 16 bases left in between. CDR3 DNA: TGTGCCAGCAGATCCGACAGAAGGTCTTCCTACGAGCAGTACTTC. This encodes CASRSDRRSSYEQYF.

This chain connects TRBV12-3 or TRBV12-4 to TRBJ2-4; D tentatively reads TRBD1 or TRBD2 (5 bases each). The CDR3 consists of 14 residues. Trimming left V 3 bases short and J 8 bases short, with 14 bases between. CDR3 in DNA: TGTGCCAGCAGTTTGGGGACCCCCCCGGACATTCAGTACTTC. Its translation: CASSLGTPPDIQYF.

V gene TRBV18 combines with J gene TRBJ1-1; D may be TRBD1 (6 bases). V lost 6 bases and J lost 6, with 14 bases in between. The CDR3 has 13 amino acids. CDR1 is KGHSH, CDR2 LQKENI, per germline. CDR3 sequence reads: CASSDQRGSEAFF. In nucleotides, the CDR3 is TGTGCCAGCTCCGATCAAAGGGGGTCTGAAGCTTTCTTT. The whole variable domain, filled in from reference TRBV18 and TRBJ1-1, reads NAGVMQNPRHLVRRRGQEARLRCSPMKGHSHVYWYRQLPEEGLKFMVYLQKENIIDESGMPKERFSAEFPKEGPSILRIQQVVRGDSAAYFCASSDQRGSEAFFGQGTRLTVV.

This clonotype was counted at least ten times. This sequence joins TRBV3-1 and TRBJ2-7; no reliable D call. Trimming pared 1 base from V and 2 bases from J, leaving 12 bases between. The germline V gene encodes CDR1 LGHDT and CDR2 YNNKEL (reference sequence). CDR3 length: 15 residues. CDR3 nucleotide sequence: TGTGCCAGCAGCCAAGCAGAGTATCCTACCTACGAGCAGTACTTC. Protein product: CASSQAEYPTYEQYF.